Presented here are 10 T cell receptor beta chains from one specimen sequenced in a study of molecular identifiers for immune sequencing clone quantification. One entry per CDR3 protein, called by TCRdb with MiXCR from the PCR reads. Among 460,000 or so distinct CDR3 sequences listed, around 25% were seen once. Sequenced: naive CD8+ T cells from blood, with Jurkat cell RNA spiked in. Subset denoted: FACS-sorted CD8+CD4-CCR7+CD45RA+ naive T cells. Every receptor here comes from a human donor in good health. Some libraries in this study had Jurkat cell RNA spiked in.

This clonotype has at least ten counts. At one boundary the junction diverges from the germline segment, which might be a read error. The CDR3 region has the DNA TGTGCTAGCAGCGGAGGGTTAGATACGCAGTATTTT. It encodes CASSGGLDTQYF. The chain carries TRBV7-7 and TRBJ2-3; maybe TRBD2 (6 bases). The CDR3 loop spans 12 amino acids. Germline V gene data show CDR1 as SSHAT and CDR2 as FNYEAQ (reference sequence).

This clonotype was seen a few times. The chain carries TRBV20-1 and TRBJ2-7; 8 positions match TRBD1. This CDR3 is built from 15 residues. V gave up 3 bases and J gave up 3 bases; unmatched junction bases: 10. Germline V gene data show CDR1 as DFQATT and CDR2 as SNEGSKA (reference sequence). Here the CDR3 DNA reads TGCAGTGCTAGGGCCCGGGACAGGACCTTCTACGAGCAGTACTTC. Protein sequence: CSARARDRTFYEQYF.

A note on this clonotype: This CDR3 is missing its conserved last phenylalanine or tryptophan, likely due to a read error. The rearrangement uses TRBV28 and TRBJ2-7; D may be TRBD1 (6 bases). Germline V gives CDR1 MDHEN, CDR2 SYDVKM. There are 14 residues in the CDR3. V lost 4 bases and J 2 bases, leaving 12 bases between the germline ends. The CDR3 sequence: CASSSLRDTYEQYY. Written as DNA, the CDR3 is TGTGCCAGCAGTTCCCTTAGGGACACCTACGAGCAGTACTAC.

The chain links TRBV7-3 to TRBJ2-1; D gene unclear. The germline gives CDR1 SGHTA, CDR2 FQGTGA. Trimming took off 6 bases at V and 10 bases at J, with 13 bases between the two ends. The CDR3 runs to 12 residues. The CDR3 region has the DNA TGTGCCAGCAGTGGATTGTCTGGGGAGCAGTTCTTC. Protein sequence: CASSGLSGEQFF.

This clonotype has ten or more counts. The rearrangement uses TRBV12-3 or TRBV12-4 and TRBJ2-3, with 8 nucleotides matching TRBD1. The V and J ends lost 7 bases and 4 bases, in that order; junction bases with no gene match: 10. This CDR3 has 15 residues. In DNA form, the CDR3 reads TGTGCCAGCACCATACTGACAGGGGCCCCAGATACGCAGTATTTT. It specifies CASTILTGAPDTQYF.

The chain is built from TRBV2 and TRBJ2-7, with 10 bases identical to TRBD2. CDR1 is SNHLY, CDR2 FYNNEI, per germline. The J segment lost 5 bases and the V segment lost 7 bases, leaving 14 bases of the junction unmatched. The CDR3 loop spans 16 amino acids. CDR3 loop: CASNPGLAGESDEQYF. CDR3 DNA sequence: TGTGCCAGCAATCCCGGGCTAGCGGGAGAATCGGACGAGCAGTACTTC.

This clonotype was observed a few times. The germline gene is not matched at one end of the junction; a read error may be the cause. V gene TRBV27 combines with J gene TRBJ1-2, with a tentative D call TRBD1 (6 bases). CDR1 MNHEY and CDR2 SMNVEV come from the germline V gene (reference sequence). This CDR3 is 14 amino acids long. This CDR3 reads CASRQSRGYYGCTF. In nucleotides, the CDR3 is TGTGCCAGCAGACAGAGTAGGGGGTACTATGGCTGCACCTTC.

Note on this clonotype: A read error may be the cause here, since a much bigger clone is one base away. The rearrangement uses TRBV29-1 and TRBJ1-5; D perhaps matches TRBD1 (6 bases). The CDR3 is 12 residues long. Germline V gene data show CDR1 as SQVTM and CDR2 as ANQGSEA. CDR3 protein: CCVWGQSGAQHF. CDR3 bases: TGCTGCGTTTGGGGGCAATCCGGGGCCCAGCATTTT.

This chain uses TRBV6-5 with TRBJ2-3; D is ambiguous. Trimming removed 1 base from V and 8 bases from J, with 4 bases in between. The germline CDR1 and CDR2 sequences are MNHEY and SVGAGI. The CDR3 is 11 residues long. CDR3 coding DNA: TGTGCCAGCAGTTACTGGGGTACGCAGTATTTT. Protein sequence: CASSYWGTQYF.

This clonotype was detected only a few times. V and J are TRBV20-1 and TRBJ1-1; D is undetermined. Germline lookup yields CDR1 DFQATT and CDR2 SNEGSKA (reference sequence). The CDR3 runs 13 residues. With 0 bases removed from V and 0 bases from J, the gap between germline ends came to 5 bases. The CDR3, as DNA: TGCAGTGCTAGAGATGGAGTGAACACTGAAGCTTTCTTT. Its protein is CSARDGVNTEAFF.